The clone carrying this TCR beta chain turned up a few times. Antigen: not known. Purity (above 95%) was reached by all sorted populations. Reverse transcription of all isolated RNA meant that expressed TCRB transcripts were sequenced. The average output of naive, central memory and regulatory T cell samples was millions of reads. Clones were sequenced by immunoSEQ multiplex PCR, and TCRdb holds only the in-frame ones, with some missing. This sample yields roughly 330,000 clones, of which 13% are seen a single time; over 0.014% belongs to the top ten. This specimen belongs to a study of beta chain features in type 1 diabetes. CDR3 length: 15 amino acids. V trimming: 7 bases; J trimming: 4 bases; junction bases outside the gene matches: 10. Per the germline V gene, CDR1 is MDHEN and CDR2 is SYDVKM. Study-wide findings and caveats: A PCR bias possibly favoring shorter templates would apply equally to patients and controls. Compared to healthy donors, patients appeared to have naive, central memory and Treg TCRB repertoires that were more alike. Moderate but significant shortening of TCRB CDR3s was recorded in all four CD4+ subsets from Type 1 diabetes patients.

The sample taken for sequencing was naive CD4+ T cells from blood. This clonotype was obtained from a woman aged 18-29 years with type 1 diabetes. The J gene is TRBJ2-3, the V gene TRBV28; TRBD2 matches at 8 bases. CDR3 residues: CASTTGGLGPDTQYF. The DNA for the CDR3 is TGTGCCAGCACCACTGGGGGACTAGGACCAGATACGCAGTATTTT.